This T cell receptor (beta chain) is from a study of blood T cell repertoires in COVID-19. Study-level background: Sample material is recorded as cDNA or gDNA derived from T cells, B-cell-depleted T cells, or PBMCs.

Trimming shortened V by 5 bases and J by 8 bases, and 9 bases separated the two germline ends. Per the germline V gene, CDR1 is MDHEN and CDR2 is SYDVKM. CDR3 length: 11 residues. Repertoires were generated with immunoSEQ multiplex PCR, while TCRdb's copy carries only in-frame clones and drops some. The sample lists approximately 230,000 clones, roughly four fifths occurring once. The chain combines TRBV28 with TRBJ1-2; D uncertain. The sequence came from a man of 80 years or more with acute or convalescent COVID-19. The specimen sequenced was peripheral blood. CDR3 DNA: TGTGCCAGCAGTGGGAGAGACGGCTACACCTTC. Translating it yields CASSGRDGYTF.